The rows below give T cell receptor beta chains drawn from one sample of a study of T cells after yellow fever vaccination. TCRdb passed the 5' RACE reads through MiXCR, listing each CDR3 protein once. The sample records over 150,000 distinct CDR3 sequences, about 6.2% being singletons. The starting material was CD4+ T cells sorted from PBMCs, obtained on the day of the first yellow fever vaccination. Source of these receptors: a man in his late teens or twenties who received the YFV17D yellow fever vaccine. CDR3s include the opening cysteine and the closing phenylalanine or tryptophan. Fields, in order: J gene, clone size, V gene, D gene, CDR3 protein, CDR3 DNA. A D gene is named only where the DNA matches it firmly. Some rows have no size entry. The others give once, few or many, or a class for an expanded clone.

>TRBJ2-2|few|TRBV28|TRBD2
CASSLPGGAPGELFF
TGTGCCAGCAGTTTACCCGGGGGGGCCCCCGGGGAGCTGTTTTTT
>TRBJ1-1|few|TRBV7-2|-
CASSFLTTGNTEAFF
TGTGCCAGCAGCTTCCTTACGACGGGAAACACTGAAGCTTTCTTT
>TRBJ2-6|few|TRBV7-6|-
CASSLQGTGANVLTF
TGTGCCAGCAGCCTACAGGGAACTGGGGCCAACGTCCTGACTTTC
>TRBJ2-4|many|TRBV28|-
CASTRTAKNIQYF
TGTGCCAGCACCAGGACAGCCAAAAACATTCAGTACTTC
>TRBJ1-2|few|TRBV25-1|-
CASSEQRGYDYGYTF
TGTGCCAGCAGTGAACAGCGAGGGTATGACTATGGCTACACCTTC
>TRBJ1-3|many|TRBV5-1|-
CASSLGITSGNTIYF
TGCGCCAGCAGCTTGGGGATTACCTCTGGAAACACCATATATTTT
>TRBJ2-5|many|TRBV7-2|TRBD2
CASKGGGTSGETQYF
TGTGCCAGCAAGGGCGGGGGGACCTCCGGGGAGACCCAGTACTTC
>TRBJ1-4|-|TRBV9|TRBD1
CASSFTGTDNEKLFF
TGTGCCAGCAGCTTCACCGGGACAGATAATGAAAAACTGTTTTTT
>TRBJ2-5|few|TRBV5-8|-
CASSPKVGRGQETQYF
TGTGCCAGCAGCCCGAAGGTGGGCAGGGGACAAGAGACCCAGTACTTC
>TRBJ1-6|many|TRBV7-8|-
CASSSWRGYDSPLHF
TGTGCCAGCAGCAGCTGGCGGGGCTACGATTCACCCCTCCACTTT
>TRBJ2-1|many|TRBV7-2|TRBD2
CASSLGGLAGWNEQFF
TGTGCCAGCAGCTTAGGGGGACTAGCGGGTTGGAATGAGCAGTTCTTC
>TRBJ2-1|many|TRBV7-3|-
CASSLTRGGPSSYNEQFF
TGTGCCAGCAGCTTAACCAGGGGGGGCCCGAGCTCCTACAATGAGCAGTTCTTC
>TRBJ2-1|few|TRBV2|TRBD2
CASRKRDSYNEQFF
TGTGCCAGCAGGAAGCGGGATTCCTACAATGAGCAGTTCTTC
>TRBJ2-5|-|TRBV5-1|TRBD2
CASSLQGPGLAGTETQYF
TGCGCCAGCAGTCTACAGGGTCCAGGGCTAGCGGGGACGGAGACCCAGTACTTC
>TRBJ1-1|few|TRBV5-1|-
CASSLGYRRGIGTEAFF
TGCGCCAGCAGCTTAGGGTACCGCAGGGGAATCGGCACTGAAGCTTTCTTT
>TRBJ2-1|many|TRBV7-2|TRBD2
CASSLAGSSYNEQFF
TGTGCCAGCAGTCTAGCGGGGAGCTCCTACAATGAGCAGTTCTTC
>TRBJ2-1|once|TRBV2|-
CAISQYNEQFF
TGTGCCATCAGTCAGTACAATGAGCAGTTCTTC
>TRBJ1-3|few|TRBV6-5|-
CASSPYLGSGNTIYF
TGTGCCAGCAGTCCCTACCTGGGATCTGGAAACACCATATATTTT
>TRBJ2-1|-|TRBV6-2/TRBV6-3|-
CASVLSSYNEQFF
TGTGCCAGCGTTCTCAGCTCCTACAATGAGCAGTTCTTC
>TRBJ2-5|many|TRBV7-2|-
CASSAGGPQETQYF
TGTGCCAGCAGCGCCGGGGGGCCCCAGGAGACCCAGTACTTC
>TRBJ2-5|few|TRBV10-2|-
CASSENRFQETQYF
TGCGCCAGCAGTGAAAACAGGTTCCAAGAGACCCAGTACTTC
>TRBJ2-3|many|TRBV29-1|TRBD2
CSVAGLGGLGPGADTQYF
TGCAGCGTTGCGGGACTAGGGGGTCTAGGTCCAGGTGCAGATACGCAGTATTTT
>TRBJ1-6|-|TRBV5-1|TRBD1
CASSFRQGDRMGNSPLHF
TGCGCCAGCAGCTTCCGACAGGGGGATCGGATGGGTAATTCACCCCTCCACTTT
>TRBJ1-2|-|TRBV20-1|-
CSAGDGRGYTF
TGCAGTGCTGGCGACGGTAGAGGCTACACCTTC
>TRBJ2-2|many|TRBV12-3/TRBV12-4|-
CASSFRRANTGELFF
TGTGCCAGCAGTTTCCGTAGGGCGAACACCGGGGAGCTGTTTTTT
>TRBJ2-2|-|TRBV5-3|TRBD2
CARSSGTTLNTGELFF
TGTGCCAGAAGCTCAGGGACTACGCTAAACACCGGGGAGCTGTTTTTT